This TCR beta chain was observed in a study of chemoradiotherapy in HPV16-positive cancers. Clones were sequenced by immunoSEQ multiplex PCR, and TCRdb holds only the in-frame ones, with some missing. The table has about 67,000 clones, about nine tenths seen once. The CDR3 loop spans 14 amino acids. V was pared by 3 bases and J by 1 base, with 9 bases between. CDR1 and CDR2 from the germline V gene are LNHDA and SQIVND (reference sequence). V usage is TRBV19 and J usage is TRBJ1-1; D call uncertain. The material was blood, obtained from a patient who underwent chemoradiotherapy. The sequence was collected from a human donor with HPV-associated anogenital cancer. CDR3: CASSIPPENTEAFF. Here the CDR3 DNA reads TGTGCCAGTAGTATTCCTCCGGAGAACACTGAAGCTTTCTTT.